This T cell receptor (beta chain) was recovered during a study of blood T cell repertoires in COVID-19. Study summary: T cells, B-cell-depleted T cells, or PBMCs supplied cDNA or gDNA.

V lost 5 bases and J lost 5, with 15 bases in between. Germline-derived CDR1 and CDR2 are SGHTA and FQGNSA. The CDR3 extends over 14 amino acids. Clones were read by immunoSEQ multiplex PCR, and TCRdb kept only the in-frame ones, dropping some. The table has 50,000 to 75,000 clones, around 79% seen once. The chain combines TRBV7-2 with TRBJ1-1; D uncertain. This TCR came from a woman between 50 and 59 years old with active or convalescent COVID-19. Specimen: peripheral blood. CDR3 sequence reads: CASSPNPGNTEAFF. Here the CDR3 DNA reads TGTGCCAGCAGCCCCAACCCGGGAAATACTGAAGCTTTCTTT.